The T cell receptor (beta chain) described here comes from a study of blood T cell repertoires in COVID-19. As for the study in general: The United States, Italy and Spain were the sources of the acute and convalescent COVID-19 samples. Sources were T cells, B-cell-depleted T cells, or PBMCs; the material itself was cDNA or gDNA.

With 3 bases removed from V and 2 bases from J, the gap between germline ends came to 6 bases. This CDR3 is built from 13 residues. Germline V gene lookup returns CDR1 KGHSH and CDR2 LQKENI. In the original processing: Using reference gene primer amplification, nucleated cell counts were estimated. Generated by immunoSEQ multiplex PCR, the TCRdb table keeps only in-frame clones and is missing some. V, J and clone size derive from that table, while D and trimming were established from the DNA sequence. Of approximately 100,000 clones listed, nearly 90% are singletons. Sequenced: peripheral blood. This receptor was obtained from a man aged 70 or older with acute or convalescent COVID-19. The gene calls are TRBV18 and TRBJ2-3; D is undetermined. The CDR3 DNA follows: TGTGCCAGCTCACCCCTCCTCACAGATACGCAGTATTTT. The encoded protein is CASSPLLTDTQYF.